This TCR beta chain was identified during a study of CD8+ T cells in alopecia areata. At the level of the study: Percent affected scalp area, the SALT score, rated treated patients' severity.

Details on this clone: As yet, its antigen is unknown.

Study-wide results and limits: For lesional scalp, especially alopecia totalis/universalis, clonality was higher than in normal scalp.

This CDR3 region has 15 residues. The V end was cut by 8 bases, the J end by 4 bases, with 15 bases between. Germline loops: CDR1 MNHNS, CDR2 SASEGT. The treatment: oral pan-JAK inhibitor, 5-10 mg twice daily. Researchers took lesional scalp punch biopsies and peripheral blood from people who were alopecia areata patients. PBMC-derived CD4+ and CD8+ T cells were sorted. Extracted RNA was reverse transcribed, and the resulting cDNA served as sequencing template. Data came from immunoSEQ multiplex PCR; TCRdb stores just in-frame clones and leaves some out. The sample records roughly 230,000 clones, roughly 40% being singletons.

The chain combines TRBV6-1 with TRBJ2-6; TRBD1 might be the D (6 bases). The source material was CD4+ T cells sorted from blood, sampled around week 36, from a patient treated with tofacitinib. The sequence derives from a human donor with alopecia areata. The CDR3 DNA reads as TGTGCCAGCTCCCCAGCGAGGGGGGGGGCCAACGTCCTGACTTTC. It encodes CASSPARGGANVLTF.